The 27 T cell receptor beta chains below were found in one sample sequenced in a study of T-cell memory formation after mild COVID-19. Via MiXCR, TCRdb re-called the 5' RACE reads, giving one row per CDR3 protein. The sample records under 450,000 distinct CDR3 sequences, approximately 15% being singletons. Input material: PBMCs or a T cell subset sorted from them (not recorded which). Source of these receptors: a man aged 18-30 years who had mild COVID-19 (a few samples of this study predate the infection). Cell type and time point are not known.

In its sample, this clonotype was seen a few times. The genes are TRBV11-2 and TRBJ2-3, with 8 bases fitting TRBD2. The V gene's germline CDR1 is SGHAT and CDR2 FQNNGV. Unmatched junction bases numbered 8, after V lost 7 bases and J lost 2 bases. The CDR3 has 15 residues. The DNA of the CDR3 is TGTGCCAGCAAGGGAGCGGGGGCCCACACAGATACGCAGTATTTT. Encoded protein: CASKGAGAHTDTQYF.

This clonotype showed up just a few times. The V call is TRBV12-3 or TRBV12-4, the J call TRBJ2-2, with 15 positions matching TRBD2. The V gene end was trimmed by 3 bases and the J gene end by 5 bases; junction bases not matched to a gene: 10. The CDR3 totals 19 residues. This CDR3 reads CASSFPVGLAGGPTGELFF. CDR3 nucleotides: TGTGCCAGCAGTTTTCCGGTGGGACTAGCGGGGGGCCCGACCGGGGAGCTGTTTTTT.

This clonotype was counted a few times. This rearrangement joins TRBV29-1 to TRBJ1-2; D is perhaps TRBD1 (6 bases). The CDR3 consists of 11 residues. Germline V lookup: CDR1 SQVTM, CDR2 ANQGSEA. With 6 bases removed from V and 7 bases from J, the gap between germline ends came to 12 bases. CDR3 protein: CSVNGQLGYTF. CDR3 DNA: TGCAGCGTGAACGGACAGCTTGGCTACACCTTC.

This clonotype was counted a few times. V usage is TRBV29-1 and J usage is TRBJ1-5, with D unclear. Germline CDR1 reads SQVTM; CDR2 reads ANQGSEA. The length of the CDR3 is 13 residues. The ends were cut back, 2 bases at V and 8 bases at J, with 13 bases in the middle. CDR3 bases: TGCAGCGTTGAAATAACTCCGCTGAAGCCCCAGCATTTT. The encoded protein is CSVEITPLKPQHF. Full variable domain (missing parts from reference TRBV29-1 and TRBJ1-5): SAVISQKPSRDICQRGTSLTIQCQVDSQVTMMFWYRQQPGQSLTLIATANQGSEATYESGFVIDKFPISRPNLTFSTLTVSNMSPEDSSIYLCSVEITPLKPQHFGDGTRLSIL.

In this sample, this clonotype turned up a few times. Its ends do not fully match the called genes, so a read error is possible. The DNA of the CDR3 is TGCAGCGTAGAAGCAGGACAGGGCTACGCCTACGAGCAGTACTTC. This codes for CSVEAGQGYAYEQYF. This chain uses TRBV29-1 with TRBJ2-7; 8 positions match TRBD1. CDR3 length: 15 residues. CDR1 and CDR2 (germline): SQVTM, ANQGSEA.

The chain joins TRBV7-9 to TRBJ1-1; D remains unclear. V gave up 4 bases and J gave up 0 bases, with 18 bases separating them. The germline V gene has CDR1 SEHNR and CDR2 FQNEAQ (reference sequence). The CDR3 has 17 residues. Here the CDR3 reads CASSSKVRPIVNTEAFF. DNA of the CDR3: TGTGCCAGCAGCTCCAAAGTAAGGCCGATCGTGAACACTGAAGCTTTCTTT.

This clonotype came up many times. The V gene is TRBV10-2, the J gene TRBJ2-1, with TRBD2 matching over 11 bases. There are 14 residues in the CDR3. CDR1 is WSHSY and CDR2 is SAAADI in the germline V gene. The V and J ends lost 6 bases and 7 bases, in that order; junction bases with no gene match: 5. The CDR3 loop reads CASRPGTSGNEQFF. The CDR3 DNA follows: TGCGCCAGCAGACCCGGGACTAGCGGAAATGAGCAGTTCTTC.

This clonotype was recorded at least ten times. The chain combines TRBV6-2 or TRBV6-3 with TRBJ1-2, with D maybe TRBD1 (6 bases). Deletions cut 5 bases from V and 4 bases from J, with 14 bases between. This CDR3 has 14 amino acids. Germline V gene data show CDR1 as MNHEY and CDR2 as SVGEGT. CDR3: CASSPRGPVYGYTF. As DNA, the CDR3 is TGTGCCAGCAGTCCTCGGGGGCCCGTCTATGGCTACACCTTC.

The V gene is TRBV28, the J gene TRBJ1-2, with D perhaps TRBD1 (6 bases). The CDR3 extends over 13 amino acids. V was pared by 11 bases and J by 4 bases, with 17 bases between. The germline V gene encodes CDR1 MDHEN and CDR2 SYDVKM. The CDR3 coding sequence is TGTGCCGGACAAGGGGGTCGGAGCTATGGCTACACCTTC. Residues: CAGQGGRSYGYTF.

The rearrangement joins TRBV27 to TRBJ2-7; D is perhaps TRBD2 (5 bases). The CDR3 is 12 amino acids. Germline lookup yields CDR1 MNHEY and CDR2 SMNVEV (reference sequence). Trimming stripped 7 bases from V and 6 bases from J, with 13 bases between. The chain's CDR3 is CASITIRGEQYF. CDR3 nucleotide sequence: TGTGCCAGCATTACGATCCGGGGCGAGCAGTACTTC.

A few counts support this clonotype. This chain joins TRBV12-3 or TRBV12-4 and TRBJ2-1; D ambiguous. With 5 bases removed from V and 2 bases from J, the gap between germline ends came to 13 bases. The CDR3 loop spans 15 amino acids. CDR3 loop: CASSAGSGPYNEQFF. The DNA of the CDR3 is TGTGCCAGCAGTGCCGGGTCTGGCCCCTACAATGAGCAGTTCTTC.

This clonotype appeared a few times. V usage is TRBV27 and J usage is TRBJ2-2, with D unclear. This CDR3 is 12 amino acids long. Trimming removed 6 bases from V and 7 bases from J, with 9 bases in between. CDR1 is MNHEY, CDR2 SMNVEV, per germline (reference sequence). DNA for the CDR3: TGTGCCAGCAGCCCGTATGTCGGGGAGCTGTTTTTT. Translated, it gives CASSPYVGELFF.

The chain couples TRBV7-2 to TRBJ2-3, with D tentatively TRBD2 (5 bases). The CDR3 consists of 15 residues. Germline loops: CDR1 SGHTA, CDR2 FQGNSA. V was trimmed by 2 bases and J by 9 bases, leaving 18 bases between them. The CDR3 bases are TGTGCCAGCAGCTTAAAGCGGACCTTGGGTCAAACGCAGTATTTT. Encoded protein: CASSLKRTLGQTQYF.

This clonotype showed up just a few times. CDR3 nucleotides: TGTGCCAGCAGCCGAGGGACAGGCGAATACAATGAGCAGTTCTTC. Amino acid sequence: CASSRGTGEYNEQFF. V usage is TRBV6-2 or TRBV6-3 and J usage is TRBJ2-1; 8 nucleotides align to TRBD1. With 6 bases clipped from V and 4 bases from J, the junction kept 8 bases outside the gene matches. The CDR3 spans 15 residues. The germline CDR1 and CDR2 sequences are MNHEY and SVGEGT.

V gene TRBV3-1 combines with J gene TRBJ2-1; the D is unclear. The germline V and J ends were trimmed by 0 bases and 5 bases, with 14 bases remaining between them. The CDR3 has 16 residues. In germline, CDR1 is LGHDT, CDR2 YNNKEL (reference sequence). The CDR3 sequence is CASSQDWVRYNNEQFF. As DNA, the CDR3 is TGTGCCAGCAGCCAAGATTGGGTCAGATATAACAATGAGCAGTTCTTC.

This chain connects TRBV7-2 to TRBJ2-1, with D possibly being TRBD1 or TRBD2 (6 bases each). Germline CDR1 reads SGHTA; CDR2 reads FQGNSA. V dropped 1 base and J dropped 8 bases, with 9 bases sitting between them. The CDR3 is 13 residues long. CDR3 in amino acids: CASSLEGGYEQFF. The CDR3, as DNA: TGTGCCAGCAGCTTAGAGGGGGGTTATGAGCAGTTCTTC.

This chain uses TRBV12-5 with TRBJ2-5; either TRBD1 or TRBD2 may supply D (5 bases each). Germline CDR1 LGHNT, CDR2 FRNRAP. The CDR3 runs 13 residues. Trimming shortened V by 5 bases and J by 5 bases, and 12 bases separated the two germline ends. This CDR3 is CASGIGTRETQYF. The CDR3 DNA reads as TGTGCTAGTGGTATAGGGACGAGGGAGACCCAGTACTTC. Full variable domain (outside the CDR3, taken from reference TRBV12-5 and TRBJ2-5): DARVTQTPRHKVTEMGQEVTMRCQPILGHNTVFWYRQTMMQGLELLAYFRNRAPLDDSGMPKDRFSAEMPDATLATLKIQPSEPRDSAVYFCASGIGTRETQYFGPGTRLLVL.

At least ten counts were recorded for this clonotype. The V and J genes are TRBV7-2 and TRBJ2-5; 7 positions match TRBD2. Germline lookup yields CDR1 SGHTA and CDR2 FQGNSA. The CDR3 loop spans 16 amino acids. The junction had 10 bases not matched to a gene; V was cut back by 5 bases and J by 1 base. The CDR3 sequence: CASSAVGGVSQETQYF. DNA of the CDR3: TGTGCCAGCAGCGCCGTGGGAGGGGTTAGCCAAGAGACCCAGTACTTC.

This clonotype was seen a handful of times. V gene TRBV7-2 combines with J gene TRBJ1-3; 9 nucleotides line up with TRBD1. Trimming removed 7 bases from V and 4 bases from J; junction bases left unmatched: 8. The CDR3 extends over 15 amino acids. Germline loops: CDR1 SGHTA, CDR2 FQGNSA. The CDR3 reads CASTLGTGRGNTIYF. The CDR3 bases are TGTGCCAGCACTCTCGGGACAGGGAGAGGAAACACCATATATTTT.

The table lists this clonotype with many counts. In nucleotides, the CDR3 is TGCGCCAGCAGCTTGTTGGGGGCCGGGGAGACCCAGTACTTC. Amino acids: CASSLLGAGETQYF. This chain joins TRBV5-1 and TRBJ2-5; weak D call: TRBD1 (6 bases). Trimming stripped 1 base from V and 5 bases from J, with 12 bases between. This CDR3 is 14 amino acids long. Germline CDR1 and CDR2: SGHRS and YFSETQ.

This clonotype was observed many times. The CDR3 protein is CASSTSEESPLHF. The CDR3 DNA is TGTGCCAGCAGCACCTCTGAGGAATCACCCCTCCACTTT. The chain combines TRBV7-2 with TRBJ1-6; no reliable D call. Germline values: CDR1 SGHTA, CDR2 FQGNSA. This CDR3 is built from 13 residues. The ends were cut back, 5 bases at V and 10 bases at J, with 12 bases in the middle.

The chain combines TRBV7-9 with TRBJ1-2; D call uncertain. CDR1 is SEHNR, CDR2 FQNEAQ, per germline (reference sequence). The CDR3 totals 14 residues. Trimming removed 2 bases from V and 2 bases from J, with 9 bases in between. The CDR3 sequence: CASSLSLGNYGYTF. The CDR3 DNA is TGTGCCAGCAGCTTATCCCTGGGGAACTATGGCTACACCTTC.

The V gene is TRBV24-1, the J gene TRBJ1-1; D is perhaps TRBD1 (5 bases). V shed 4 bases and J shed 3 bases, with 17 bases lying between them. The length of the CDR3 is 16 residues. Germline V gives CDR1 KGHDR, CDR2 SFDVKD. CDR3 sequence: CATSDPRAGPDTEAFF. The CDR3 bases are TGTGCCACCAGTGACCCCCGGGCAGGGCCGGACACTGAAGCTTTCTTT.

This clonotype was observed a few times. The chain joins TRBV18 to TRBJ1-1, with 10 positions matching TRBD1. The length of the CDR3 is 15 residues. Germline lookup yields CDR1 KGHSH and CDR2 LQKENI. The V and J ends lost 2 bases and 3 bases, in that order; junction bases with no gene match: 3. The CDR3 sequence is CASSPGGQGHTEAFF. DNA of the CDR3: TGTGCCAGCTCACCAGGGGGACAGGGGCACACTGAAGCTTTCTTT.

This chain links TRBV12-3 or TRBV12-4 with TRBJ2-7; TRBD1 matches at 7 bases. V trimming: 6 bases; J trimming: 6 bases; junction bases outside the gene matches: 11. This CDR3 contains 14 residues. CDR3 nucleotides: TGTGCCAGCAGCGACACAGGGGATGTGCGCGAGCAGTACTTC. Its translation is CASSDTGDVREQYF.

This chain uses TRBV20-1 with TRBJ2-1; 10 positions match TRBD1. Germline assignment: CDR1 DFQATT and CDR2 SNEGSKA (reference sequence). Germline trimming cut 0 bases from V and 3 bases from J; bases unmatched to any gene: 2. The CDR3 consists of 15 residues. The CDR3 reads CSAREWDRGYNEQFF. CDR3 bases: TGCAGTGCTAGAGAGTGGGACAGGGGCTACAATGAGCAGTTCTTC.

This clonotype was seen many times. This chain links TRBV7-2 with TRBJ2-3, with D maybe TRBD2 (6 bases). V was trimmed by 0 bases and J by 1 base, leaving 11 bases between them. CDR3 length equals 16 residues. The V gene's germline CDR1 is SGHTA and CDR2 FQGNSA. The CDR3 protein is CASSLAPLAGTDTQYF. CDR3 bases: TGTGCCAGCAGCTTAGCCCCACTAGCTGGCACAGATACGCAGTATTTT.